The 18 T cell receptor beta chains reported below all come from one sample, sequenced in a study of blood T cells in healthy people across ages. A second about 7 to 12 cycle PCR used barcoded and J-beta primers. TCRdb re-analysed the 5' RACE reads in MiXCR, keeping a single row per CDR3 protein. This sample has about 1,600,000 distinct CDR3 sequences; around 42% occur once, and the top ten carry 7.9%. The specimen sequenced was blood. These receptors came from a woman between 18 and 29 years old in good health.

The rearrangement links TRBV27 to TRBJ1-2, with 8 bases that match TRBD1. The length of the CDR3 is 14 residues. The V gene end was trimmed by 4 bases and the J gene end by 11 bases; junction bases not matched to a gene: 12. Germline V gives CDR1 MNHEY, CDR2 SMNVEV (reference sequence). CDR3 residues: CASSSAGGSMRYTF. The CDR3 DNA follows: TGTGCCAGCAGTTCTGCAGGGGGCTCCATGCGGTACACCTTC.

The chain carries TRBV29-1 and TRBJ2-3, with D tentatively TRBD1 (6 bases). The CDR3 spans 14 residues. The V gene's germline CDR1 is SQVTM and CDR2 ANQGSEA. V dropped 6 bases and J dropped 3 bases, with 16 bases sitting between them. The DNA of the CDR3 is TGCAGCGTAACAGGGTTAGAACGAACAGATACGCAGTATTTT. Translated: CSVTGLERTDTQYF.

The V call is TRBV20-1, the J call TRBJ2-1; D not certain. The germline V and J ends were trimmed by 3 bases and 6 bases, with 9 bases remaining between them. The V gene's germline CDR1 is DFQATT and CDR2 SNEGSKA (reference sequence). This CDR3 has 12 amino acids. CDR3 nucleotide sequence: TGCAGTGCTAGCCCCCTTCTCAATGAGCAGTTCTTC. Protein sequence: CSASPLLNEQFF.

At least ten counts were recorded for this clonotype. This chain connects TRBV11-2 to TRBJ1-2; D not certain. This CDR3 is built from 12 residues. The germline V gene encodes CDR1 SGHAT and CDR2 FQNNGV. Deletions cut 5 bases from V and 8 bases from J, with 12 bases between. This CDR3 reads CASSPLTWGYTF. In DNA form, the CDR3 reads TGTGCCAGCAGCCCGCTCACTTGGGGCTACACCTTC.

The chain links TRBV10-1 to TRBJ2-2; 10 bases line up with TRBD1. The germline V gene has CDR1 WNHNN and CDR2 SYGVQD (reference sequence). After removal of 0 bases from V and 4 bases from J, the junction contained 2 bases not matched to a gene. CDR3 length: 16 residues. As DNA, the CDR3 is TGCGCCAGCAGTGAGTCGGGGACAGGGGTCACCGGGGAGCTGTTTTTT. This codes for CASSESGTGVTGELFF.

This clonotype showed up many times. The CDR3 sequence: CASTENNEQFF. The DNA for the CDR3 is TGTGCCAGCACCGAGAACAATGAGCAGTTCTTC. The chain links TRBV2 to TRBJ2-1; D is ambiguous. Trimming stripped 7 bases from V and 5 bases from J, with 6 bases between. This CDR3 contains 11 residues. Germline CDR1 is SNHLY and CDR2 is FYNNEI.

The J gene is TRBJ1-2, the V gene TRBV20-1; D ambiguous. This CDR3 is 16 amino acids long. V lost 0 bases to trimming and J lost 0 bases, with 14 bases between them. CDR1 and CDR2 from the germline V gene are DFQATT and SNEGSKA (reference sequence). The CDR3 spells CSARDPTRTANYGYTF. As DNA, the CDR3 is TGCAGTGCTAGAGATCCCACGAGGACTGCTAACTATGGCTACACCTTC.

The chain employs TRBV9 and TRBJ1-1; TRBD1 might be the D (5 bases). Trimming shortened V by 4 bases and J by 10 bases, and 14 bases separated the two germline ends. Germline V gene sequence: CDR1 SGDLS, CDR2 YYNGEE. The CDR3 loop spans 12 amino acids. CDR3 in DNA: TGTGCCAGCAGCCCCTATCCAGGGACAGCTTTCTTT. Translation gives CASSPYPGTAFF.

Only a few counts were recorded for this clonotype. The rearrangement links TRBV3-1 to TRBJ2-4; 14 nucleotides match TRBD2. Germline trimming cut 3 bases from V and 0 bases from J; bases unmatched to any gene: 7. There are 19 residues in the CDR3. Germline V CDR1 and CDR2: LGHDT, YNNKEL (reference sequence). The CDR3 is CASSQAGTSGRLAKNIQYF. CDR3 nucleotide sequence: TGTGCCAGCAGCCAGGCCGGGACTAGCGGGAGATTAGCCAAAAACATTCAGTACTTC. Combining the CDR3 with reference TRBV3-1 and TRBJ2-4 gives the whole variable domain DTAVSQTPKYLVTQMGNDKSIKCEQNLGHDTMYWYKQDSKKFLKIMFSYNNKELIINETVPNRFSPKSPDKAHLNLHINSLELGDSAVYFCASSQAGTSGRLAKNIQYFGAGTRLSVL.

This clonotype has more than one count but fewer than ten. The chain employs TRBV5-1 and TRBJ2-2; TRBD2 might be the D (6 bases). Trimming removed 10 bases from V and 7 bases from J, with 23 bases in between. The germline V gene encodes CDR1 SGHRS and CDR2 YFSETQ. The CDR3 runs 15 residues. The CDR3 sequence is CASRASGVLVGELFF. CDR3 DNA sequence: TGCGCCTCCCGCGCGTCGGGAGTCCTTGTCGGGGAGCTGTTTTTT.

In this sample, this clonotype turned up a few times. The rearrangement joins TRBV9 to TRBJ1-2; D might be TRBD1 (5 bases). Trimming pared 0 bases from V and 4 bases from J, leaving 22 bases between. The CDR3 length is 18 residues. Germline CDR1 SGDLS, CDR2 YYNGEE. The CDR3 here is CASSVVPHSQGGFYGYTF. The CDR3 DNA is TGTGCCAGCAGCGTAGTTCCCCATTCGCAGGGTGGGTTCTATGGCTACACCTTC. Full variable domain (remainder filled in from reference TRBV9 and TRBJ1-2): DSGVTQTPKHLITATGQRVTLRCSPRSGDLSVYWYQQSLDQGLQFLIQYYNGEERAKGNILERFSAQQFPDLHSELNLSSLELGDSALYFCASSVVPHSQGGFYGYTFGSGTRLTVV.

This clonotype was counted between two and nine times. This chain joins TRBV6-1 and TRBJ2-3, with a weak D call TRBD2 (5 bases). CDR3 length: 15 residues. Germline CDR1 reads MNHNS; CDR2 reads SASEGT. V lost 2 bases and J lost 4, with 13 bases in between. The chain's CDR3 is CASSELGRRADTQYF. The CDR3, as DNA: TGTGCCAGCAGTGAATTGGGCAGGCGGGCAGATACGCAGTATTTT.

The gene calls are TRBV29-1 and TRBJ2-1; a possible D gene is TRBD1 (6 bases). Near its end, the DNA agrees better with TRBJ2-7, so the J call may be wrong. The length of the CDR3 is 13 residues. From germline, CDR1 is SQVTM and CDR2 ANQGSEA. CDR3 sequence (DNA): TGCAGCGGGGGGCACGGGCCCTACAATGAGCAGTACTTC. Amino acid sequence: CSGGHGPYNEQYF.

This clonotype was seen a handful of times. V usage is TRBV4-1 and J usage is TRBJ1-5; no reliable D call. Trimming took 0 bases from V and 1 from J, leaving 7 bases between them. Germline V gives CDR1 MGHRA, CDR2 YSYEKL. This CDR3 has 15 amino acids. CDR3 in DNA: TGCGCCAGCAGCCAAGATTCCACAAGCAATCAGCCCCAGCATTTT. Residues: CASSQDSTSNQPQHF.

The chain combines TRBV18 with TRBJ2-7; D call uncertain. CDR3 length equals 14 residues. V was pared by 3 bases and J by 3 bases, with 12 bases between. CDR1 is KGHSH, CDR2 LQKENI, per germline. CDR3 sequence reads: CASSPSLSDYEQYF. The CDR3, as DNA: TGTGCCAGCTCACCCTCGTTAAGCGACTACGAGCAGTACTTC. The variable domain in full, completed from reference TRBV18 and TRBJ2-7, reads NAGVMQNPRHLVRRRGQEARLRCSPMKGHSHVYWYRQLPEEGLKFMVYLQKENIIDESGMPKERFSAEFPKEGPSILRIQQVVRGDSAAYFCASSPSLSDYEQYFGPGTRLTVT.

The chain has TRBV2 and TRBJ2-3; D is perhaps TRBD1 or TRBD2 (5 bases each). CDR3 length equals 15 residues. Per the germline V gene, CDR1 is SNHLY and CDR2 is FYNNEI. The V end was cut by 9 bases, the J end by 2 bases, with 18 bases between. The CDR3 reads CASTRFTGTTDTQYF. CDR3 nucleotide sequence: TGTGCCAGTACAAGATTCACCGGGACCACAGATACGCAGTATTTT.

V is TRBV3-1 and J is TRBJ2-5; TRBD2 agrees at 8 bases. Per the germline V gene, CDR1 is LGHDT and CDR2 is YNNKEL (reference sequence). The length of the CDR3 is 13 residues. J was trimmed by 1 base and V by 7 bases; bases with no gene match: 2. The CDR3 is CASNLAGQETQYF. The CDR3 nucleotides read TGTGCCAGCAACCTAGCGGGCCAAGAGACCCAGTACTTC.

The genes are TRBV7-2 and TRBJ2-1, with D perhaps TRBD2 (6 bases). Deletions cut 1 base from V and 0 bases from J, with 19 bases between. The CDR3 has 19 amino acids. Per the germline V gene, CDR1 is SGHTA and CDR2 is FQGNSA. The CDR3 coding sequence is TGTGCCAGCAGCTTAGGGGGGAGCAGGAGGGTTAGCTCCTACAATGAGCAGTTCTTC. Translation: CASSLGGSRRVSSYNEQFF.